This TCR beta chain is drawn from a study of cytomegalovirus exposure and HLA in healthy donors. Points from the study as a whole: The study labeled 150 to 200 TCR beta chains cytomegalovirus-associated.

Concerning this clone: Its antigen is not known.

The ends lost 2 bases at V and 2 bases at J; junction bases unmatched: 10. The length of the CDR3 is 19 residues. Germline CDR1 reads SGDLS; CDR2 reads YYNGEE. The PCR made use of 60 Vbeta and 13 Jbeta primers. TCRdb's table, derived via immunoSEQ multiplex PCR, lists solely in-frame clones and lacks some. The sample holds under 200,000 clones. The TCR was taken from a woman aged 18-30 years in good health and CMV-seropositive. The specimen was PBMCs. This sequence joins TRBV9 and TRBJ2-3, with TRBD2 matching over 14 bases. DNA for the CDR3: TGTGCCAGCAGCGTTGGACTAGCGGGGGGCTCCTCTTTCACAGATACGCAGTATTTT. The encoded protein is CASSVGLAGGSSFTDTQYF.